These 9 T cell receptor beta chains were all obtained from the same sample, sequenced in a study of T cell repertoires in cytomegalovirus infection. Their target antigens are unknown. One entry per CDR3 protein results from TCRdb running MiXCR on the reads. The sample contains approximately 110,000 distinct CDR3 sequences, 25% to 35% of which appear only once. Sequencing was performed on CD8+ T cells from cultured PBMCs, taken from culture after CMV antigen stimulation. The origin of the receptors is a human donor in good health (CMV status not recorded). Some clones in this sample may be carry-over from other donors' samples.

This clonotype was counted between two and nine times. The chain links TRBV6-1 to TRBJ2-1; the D gene is possibly TRBD2 (5 bases). Per germline, CDR1 MNHNS and CDR2 SASEGT. V lost 3 bases and J lost 4, with 22 bases in between. CDR3 length: 18 residues. DNA for the CDR3: TGTGCCAGCAGTGATCTACTTCTGCAGGACGGGAATTACAATGAGCAGTTCTTC. This codes for CASSDLLLQDGNYNEQFF.

The V call is TRBV19, the J call TRBJ2-1; TRBD1 matches at 7 bases. Losses at the gene ends were 5 bases for V and 0 bases for J; bases not matched to a gene: 4. The CDR3 runs to 15 residues. Germline values: CDR1 LNHDA, CDR2 SQIVND (reference sequence). The CDR3: CASSPDRSSYNEQFF. The CDR3 nucleotides are TGTGCCAGTAGTCCGGACAGGAGCTCCTACAATGAGCAGTTCTTC. The whole variable domain, remainder taken from reference TRBV19 and TRBJ2-1, is DGGITQSPKYLFRKEGQNVTLSCEQNLNHDAMYWYRQDPGQGLRLIYYSQIVNDFQKGDIAEGYSVSREKKESFPLTVTSAQKNPTAFYLCASSPDRSSYNEQFFGPGTRLTVL.

This clonotype was recorded at least ten times. The chain joins TRBV12-3 or TRBV12-4 to TRBJ2-7; TRBD1 aligns across 7 bases. CDR3 size: 19 residues. V trimming: 6 bases; J trimming: 2 bases; junction bases outside the gene matches: 22. The CDR3 loop is CASSSILDSDRDSAYEQYF. The CDR3 nucleotides read TGTGCCAGCAGCTCAATCCTCGATAGTGATCGGGACAGCGCCTACGAGCAGTACTTC.

This chain joins TRBV6-5 and TRBJ1-1, with 7 bases lining up with TRBD1. This CDR3 comprises 14 residues. Germline V gives CDR1 MNHEY, CDR2 SVGAGI. Trimming removed 6 bases from V and 4 bases from J; junction bases left unmatched: 8. The CDR3 sequence: CASRAWEGATEAFF. CDR3 DNA: TGTGCCAGCAGGGCCTGGGAGGGGGCCACTGAAGCTTTCTTT.

V gene TRBV2 combines with J gene TRBJ2-1, with D perhaps being TRBD1 or TRBD2 (5 bases each). Trimming left V 5 bases short and J 6 bases short, with 17 bases between. Germline loops: CDR1 SNHLY, CDR2 FYNNEI. This CDR3 comprises 15 residues. This chain's CDR3 is CASSPGPTPTNEQFF. The CDR3 DNA follows: TGTGCCAGCAGTCCGGGACCTACCCCAACCAATGAGCAGTTCTTC.

This clonotype appeared many times. This chain connects TRBV7-9 to TRBJ2-1, with D maybe TRBD1 (5 bases). The V end lost 4 bases, the J end lost 3 bases, and 16 bases lay between the germline ends. In germline, CDR1 is SEHNR, CDR2 FQNEAQ (reference sequence). This CDR3 has 16 residues. In DNA, the CDR3 is TGTGCCAGCAGCTCCACGTCTGGGGCCGACTACAATGAGCAGTTCTTC. Translated: CASSSTSGADYNEQFF.

This clonotype occurred a few times. The rearrangement uses TRBV4-2 and TRBJ2-2; D tentatively reads TRBD1 or TRBD2 (6 bases each). V dropped 0 bases and J dropped 4 bases, with 15 bases sitting between them. The germline CDR1 and CDR2 sequences are LGHNA and YNFKEQ. The CDR3 consists of 17 residues. CDR3 loop: CASSQEWAEGVTGELFF. As DNA, the CDR3 is TGTGCCAGCAGCCAAGAGTGGGCGGAGGGGGTCACCGGGGAGCTGTTTTTT.

At least ten counts were recorded for this clonotype. V is TRBV11-2 and J is TRBJ1-2; D not resolved. The germline V and J ends were trimmed by 3 bases and 3 bases, with 14 bases remaining between them. The CDR3 is made up of 15 amino acids. Germline CDR1 SGHAT, CDR2 FQNNGV. The CDR3 here is CASSFSAGIDYGYTF. As DNA, the CDR3 is TGTGCCAGCAGCTTCTCGGCGGGAATTGACTATGGCTACACCTTC.

The V gene is TRBV7-6, the J gene TRBJ2-5; TRBD1 aligns across 7 bases. The germline CDR1 and CDR2 sequences are SGHVS and FNYEAQ. V gave up 5 bases and J gave up 4 bases; unmatched junction bases: 13. This CDR3 has 16 residues. CDR3 residues: CASSEGDRQGLETQYF. For the CDR3, the DNA is TGTGCCAGCAGCGAGGGGGACCGACAGGGCCTAGAGACCCAGTACTTC.